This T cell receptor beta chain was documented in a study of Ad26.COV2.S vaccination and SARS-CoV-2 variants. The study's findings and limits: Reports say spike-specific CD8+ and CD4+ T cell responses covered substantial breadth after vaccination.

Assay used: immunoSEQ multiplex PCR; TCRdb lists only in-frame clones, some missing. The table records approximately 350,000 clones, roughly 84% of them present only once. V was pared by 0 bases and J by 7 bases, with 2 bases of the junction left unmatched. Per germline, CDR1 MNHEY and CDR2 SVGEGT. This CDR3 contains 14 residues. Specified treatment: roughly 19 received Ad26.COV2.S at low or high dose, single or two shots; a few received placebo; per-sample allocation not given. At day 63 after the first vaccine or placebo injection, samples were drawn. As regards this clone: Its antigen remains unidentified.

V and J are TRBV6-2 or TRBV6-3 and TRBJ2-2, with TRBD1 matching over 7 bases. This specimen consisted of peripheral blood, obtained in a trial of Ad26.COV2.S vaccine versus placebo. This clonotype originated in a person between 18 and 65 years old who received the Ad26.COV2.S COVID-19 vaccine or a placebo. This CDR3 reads CASSYSRGRGELFF. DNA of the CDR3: TGTGCCAGCAGTTACTCGAGGGGGCGCGGGGAGCTGTTTTTT.